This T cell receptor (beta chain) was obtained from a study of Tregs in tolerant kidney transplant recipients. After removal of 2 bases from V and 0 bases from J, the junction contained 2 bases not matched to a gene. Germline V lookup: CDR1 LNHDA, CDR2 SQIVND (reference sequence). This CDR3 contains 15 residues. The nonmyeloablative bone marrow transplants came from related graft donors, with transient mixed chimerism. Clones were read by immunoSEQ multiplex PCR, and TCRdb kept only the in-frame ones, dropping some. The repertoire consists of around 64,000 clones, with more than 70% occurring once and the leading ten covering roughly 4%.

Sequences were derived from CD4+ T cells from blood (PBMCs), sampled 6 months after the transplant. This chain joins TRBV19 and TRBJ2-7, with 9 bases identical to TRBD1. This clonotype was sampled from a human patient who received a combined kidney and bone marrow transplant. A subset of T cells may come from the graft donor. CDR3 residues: CASSIRDRASYEQYF. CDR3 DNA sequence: TGTGCCAGTAGTATAAGGGACAGGGCCTCCTACGAGCAGTACTTC.